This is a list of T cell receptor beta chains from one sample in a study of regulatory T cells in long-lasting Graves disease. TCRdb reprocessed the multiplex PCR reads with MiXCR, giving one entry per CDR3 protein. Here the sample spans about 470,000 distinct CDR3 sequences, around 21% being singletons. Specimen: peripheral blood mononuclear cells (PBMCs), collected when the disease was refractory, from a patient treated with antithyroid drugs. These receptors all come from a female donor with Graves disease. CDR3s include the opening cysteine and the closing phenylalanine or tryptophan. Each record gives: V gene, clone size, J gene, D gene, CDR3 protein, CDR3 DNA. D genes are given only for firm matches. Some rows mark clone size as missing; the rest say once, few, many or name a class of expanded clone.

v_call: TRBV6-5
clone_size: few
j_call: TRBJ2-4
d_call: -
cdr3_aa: CASSSSPFLKNIQYF
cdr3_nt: TGTGCCAGCAGTTCCTCCCCTTTTCTCAAAAACATTCAGTACTTC

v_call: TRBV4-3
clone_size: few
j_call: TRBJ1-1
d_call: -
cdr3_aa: CASSQDSSGMNTEAFF
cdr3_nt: TGCGCCAGCAGCCAAGATTCATCGGGGATGAACACTGAAGCTTTCTTT

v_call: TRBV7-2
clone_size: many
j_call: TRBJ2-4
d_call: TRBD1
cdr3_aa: CASSLVAGGANIQYF
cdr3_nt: TGTGCCAGCAGCTTAGTGGCAGGGGGCGCGAACATTCAGTACTTC

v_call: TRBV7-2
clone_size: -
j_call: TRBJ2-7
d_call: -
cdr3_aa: CASSFPFSYEQYF
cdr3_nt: TGTGCCAGCAGCTTCCCTTTTTCCTACGAGCAGTACTTC

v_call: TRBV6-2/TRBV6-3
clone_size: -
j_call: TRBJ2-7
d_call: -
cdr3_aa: CASSEARPPREQYF
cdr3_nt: TGTGCCAGCAGTGAAGCGAGGCCGCCTCGGGAGCAGTACTTC

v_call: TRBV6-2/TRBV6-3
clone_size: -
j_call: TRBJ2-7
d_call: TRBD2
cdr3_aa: CATRLAGVHEQYF
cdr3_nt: TGTGCCACAAGACTAGCGGGTGTCCACGAGCAGTACTTC

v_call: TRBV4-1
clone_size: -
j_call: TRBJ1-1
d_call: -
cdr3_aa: CASSLLVMYTEAFF
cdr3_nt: TGCGCCAGCAGCCTCTTGGTAATGTATACTGAAGCTTTCTTT

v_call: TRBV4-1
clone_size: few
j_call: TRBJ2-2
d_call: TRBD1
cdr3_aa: CASSQLGQGYTGELFF
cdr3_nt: TGCGCCAGCAGCCAGTTGGGACAGGGTTATACCGGGGAGCTGTTTTTT

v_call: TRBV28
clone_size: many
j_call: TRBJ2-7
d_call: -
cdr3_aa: CAIGQGMIFHEQYF
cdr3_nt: TGTGCCATAGGGCAGGGTATGATATTCCACGAGCAGTACTTC

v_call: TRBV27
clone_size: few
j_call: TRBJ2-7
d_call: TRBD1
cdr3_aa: CASSVQGARVDEQYF
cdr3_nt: TGTGCCAGCAGTGTACAGGGGGCTCGTGTCGACGAGCAGTACTTC

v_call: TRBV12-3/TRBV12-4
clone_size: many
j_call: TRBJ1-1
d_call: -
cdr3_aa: CASSSSYGDTEAFF
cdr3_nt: TGTGCCAGCAGTTCTTCCTATGGGGACACTGAAGCTTTCTTT

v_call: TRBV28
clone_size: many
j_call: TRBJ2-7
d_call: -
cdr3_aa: CASSFVSTAHYEQYF
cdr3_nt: TGTGCCAGCAGTTTTGTATCCACAGCACACTACGAGCAGTACTTC

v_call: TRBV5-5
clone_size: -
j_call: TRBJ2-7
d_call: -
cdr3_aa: CASSPLTGTVTYEQYF
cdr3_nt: TGTGCCAGCAGCCCTCTGACAGGAACCGTCACCTACGAGCAGTACTTC

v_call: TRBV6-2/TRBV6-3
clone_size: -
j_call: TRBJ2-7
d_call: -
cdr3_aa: CASSSGLSGWQYF
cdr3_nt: TGTGCCAGCAGTTCCGGACTAAGTGGCTGGCAGTACTTC

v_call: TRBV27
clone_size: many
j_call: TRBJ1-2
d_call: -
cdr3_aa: CASSLSWGTNYGYTF
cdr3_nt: TGTGCCAGCAGTTTAAGTTGGGGTACGAACTATGGCTACACCTTC

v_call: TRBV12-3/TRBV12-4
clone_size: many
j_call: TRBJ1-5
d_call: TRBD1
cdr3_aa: CASSPFRTGAQGQPQHF
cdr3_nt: TGTGCCAGCAGTCCCTTCCGGACAGGGGCACAGGGTCAGCCCCAGCATTTT

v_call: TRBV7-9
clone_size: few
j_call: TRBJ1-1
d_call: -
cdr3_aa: CASSPPGAMNTEAFF
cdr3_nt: TGTGCCAGCAGCCCGCCGGGAGCTATGAACACTGAAGCTTTCTTT

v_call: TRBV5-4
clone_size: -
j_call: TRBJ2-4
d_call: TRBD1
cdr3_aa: CASSFPGTGGAKNIQYF
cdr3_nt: TGTGCCAGCAGCTTCCCCGGGACAGGGGGGGCCAAAAACATTCAGTACTTC

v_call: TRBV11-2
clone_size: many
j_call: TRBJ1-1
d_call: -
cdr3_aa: CASSLKSTGTEAFF
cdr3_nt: TGTGCCAGCAGCTTGAAGTCGACAGGCACTGAAGCTTTCTTT

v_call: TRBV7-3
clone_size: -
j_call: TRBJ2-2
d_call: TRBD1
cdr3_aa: CASSLSLGQLNTGELFF
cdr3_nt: TGTGCCAGCAGCTTAAGCCTGGGACAGCTGAACACCGGGGAGCTGTTTTTT

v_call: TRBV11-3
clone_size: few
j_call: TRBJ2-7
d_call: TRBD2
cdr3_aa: CASSLTSGSFQYF
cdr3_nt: TGTGCCAGTAGTCTCACTAGCGGGAGTTTTCAGTACTTC

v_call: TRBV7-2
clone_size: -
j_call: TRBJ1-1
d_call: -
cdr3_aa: CASSLDVGQNTEAFF
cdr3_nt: TGTGCCAGCAGCTTAGACGTGGGACAGAACACTGAAGCTTTCTTT

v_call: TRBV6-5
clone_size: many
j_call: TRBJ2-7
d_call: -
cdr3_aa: CASSYSNWPYEQYF
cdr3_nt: TGTGCCAGCAGTTACTCGAACTGGCCCTACGAGCAGTACTTC

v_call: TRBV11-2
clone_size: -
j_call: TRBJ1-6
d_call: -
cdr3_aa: CASSTDGGGRSPLHF
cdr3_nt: TGTGCCAGCAGCACGGACGGCGGGGGGAGATCACCCCTCCACTTT

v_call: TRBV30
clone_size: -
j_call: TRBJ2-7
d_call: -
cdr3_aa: CAWRATGEYEQYF
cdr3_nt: TGTGCCTGGAGAGCGACAGGAGAATACGAGCAGTACTTC

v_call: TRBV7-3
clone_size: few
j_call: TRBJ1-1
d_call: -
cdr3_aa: CASSPTPTGLPNTEAFF
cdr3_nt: TGTGCCAGCAGCCCAACTCCAACAGGATTACCGAACACTGAAGCTTTCTTT

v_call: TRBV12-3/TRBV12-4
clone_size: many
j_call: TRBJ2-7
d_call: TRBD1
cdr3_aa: CASSFHGDSSYEQYF
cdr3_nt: TGTGCCAGCAGTTTTCATGGGGACAGCTCCTACGAGCAGTACTTC

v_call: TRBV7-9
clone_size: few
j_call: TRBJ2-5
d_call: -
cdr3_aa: CASSLPAGWGETQYF
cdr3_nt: TGTGCCAGCAGCTTACCGGCAGGGTGGGGAGAGACCCAGTACTTC

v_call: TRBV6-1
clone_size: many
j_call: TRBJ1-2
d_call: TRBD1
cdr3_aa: CASSDRGFYGYTF
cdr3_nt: TGTGCCAGCAGCGACAGGGGATTCTATGGCTACACCTTC

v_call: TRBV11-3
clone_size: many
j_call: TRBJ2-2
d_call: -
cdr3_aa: CASSPRFGANTGELFF
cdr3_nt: TGTGCCAGCAGCCCCCGATTCGGGGCTAACACCGGGGAGCTGTTTTTT

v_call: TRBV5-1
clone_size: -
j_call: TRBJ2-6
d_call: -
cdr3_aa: CASSQGDAGANVLTF
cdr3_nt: TGCGCCAGCAGTCAAGGGGACGCTGGAGCCAACGTCCTGACTTTC

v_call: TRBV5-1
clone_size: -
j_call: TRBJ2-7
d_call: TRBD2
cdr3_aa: CASSFIAGAREQYF
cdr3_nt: TGCGCCAGCAGCTTTATAGCGGGAGCAAGGGAGCAGTACTTC

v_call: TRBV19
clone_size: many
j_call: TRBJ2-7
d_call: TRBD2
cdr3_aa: CASRLAGDDEQYF
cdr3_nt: TGTGCCAGCAGACTAGCGGGAGACGACGAGCAGTACTTC

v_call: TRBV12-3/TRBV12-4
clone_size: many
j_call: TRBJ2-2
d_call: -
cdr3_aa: CASSLSVGMETGELFF
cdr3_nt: TGTGCCAGCAGTTTAAGTGTGGGAATGGAGACCGGGGAGCTGTTTTTT

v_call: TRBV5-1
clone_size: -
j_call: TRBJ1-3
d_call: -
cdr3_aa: CASSPRQAGNTIYF
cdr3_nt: TGCGCCAGCAGCCCACGACAGGCAGGAAACACCATATATTTT

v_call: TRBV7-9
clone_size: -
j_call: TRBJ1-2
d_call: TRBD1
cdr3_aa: CASSYGQGINYGYTF
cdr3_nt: TGTGCCAGCAGCTACGGACAGGGTATTAACTATGGCTACACCTTC

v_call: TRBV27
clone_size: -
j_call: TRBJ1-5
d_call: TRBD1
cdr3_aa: CASSPPGQDQPQHF
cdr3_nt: TGTGCCAGCAGTCCCCCGGGACAGGATCAGCCCCAGCATTTT

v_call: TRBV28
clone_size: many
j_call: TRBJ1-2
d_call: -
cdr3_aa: CASRRTNYGYTF
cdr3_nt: TGTGCCAGCAGGAGAACTAACTATGGCTACACCTTC

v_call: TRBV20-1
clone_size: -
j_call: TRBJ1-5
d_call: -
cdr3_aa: CSARDGNGGQPQHF
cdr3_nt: TGCAGTGCTAGAGATGGGAACGGGGGGCAGCCCCAGCATTTT

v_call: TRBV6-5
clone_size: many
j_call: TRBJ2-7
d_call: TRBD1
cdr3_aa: CASSSPGQGAREQYF
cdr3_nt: TGTGCCAGCAGTTCACCGGGACAGGGGGCACGGGAGCAGTACTTC

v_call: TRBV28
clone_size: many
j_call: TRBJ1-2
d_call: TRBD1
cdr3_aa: CASRPGGREGYTF
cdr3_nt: TGTGCCAGCAGGCCAGGGGGCCGGGAGGGCTACACCTTC

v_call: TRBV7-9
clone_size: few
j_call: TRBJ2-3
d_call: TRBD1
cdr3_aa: CASSLTGQGAPRTDTQYF
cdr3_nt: TGTGCCAGCAGCTTAACGGGACAGGGGGCGCCCCGCACAGATACGCAGTATTTT

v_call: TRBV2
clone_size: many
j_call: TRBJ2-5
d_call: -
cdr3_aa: CASSEDPGEETQYF
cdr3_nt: TGTGCCAGCAGTGAAGACCCGGGAGAAGAGACCCAGTACTTC

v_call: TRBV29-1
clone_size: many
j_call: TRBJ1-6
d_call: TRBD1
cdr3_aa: CSAQGARNSPLHF
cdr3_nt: TGCAGCGCCCAGGGGGCTCGGAATTCACCCCTCCACTTT

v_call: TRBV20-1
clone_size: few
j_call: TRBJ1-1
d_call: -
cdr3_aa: CSARDSVTSTEAFF
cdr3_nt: TGCAGTGCTAGAGATTCGGTTACTAGTACTGAAGCTTTCTTT

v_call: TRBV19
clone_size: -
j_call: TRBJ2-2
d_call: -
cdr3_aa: CASGRVAGELFF
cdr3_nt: TGTGCCAGTGGTCGCGTGGCCGGGGAGCTGTTTTTT